These 8 T cell receptor beta chains share one sample of origin, sequenced in a study of blood T cell repertoires in COVID-19. Measured with immunoSEQ multiplex PCR; TCRdb has only the in-frame clones, and not every one. Here the sample spans over 150,000 clones, roughly 88% being singletons. Sequenced sample: peripheral blood. All receptors derive from a man aged 18 to 29 with COVID-19, enrolled during active disease.

The chain couples TRBV6-2 or TRBV6-3 to TRBJ2-7, with 9 bases aligning to TRBD2. Per the germline V gene, CDR1 is MNHEY and CDR2 is SVGEGT. The CDR3 is made up of 13 amino acids. Losses at the gene ends were 4 bases for V and 5 bases for J; bases not matched to a gene: 3. CDR3 DNA: TGTGCCAGCAGTTTCGGGACTAGCCACGAGCAGTACTTC. Translating gives CASSFGTSHEQYF.

The chain is built from TRBV30 and TRBJ2-3, with 8 bases aligning to TRBD1. This CDR3 contains 15 residues. Germline CDR1 reads GTSNPN; CDR2 reads SVGIG (reference sequence). Losses at the gene ends were 2 bases for V and 7 bases for J; bases not matched to a gene: 11. The CDR3 DNA reads TGTGCCTGGAGTCCCGACAGGGGCTTCCTCTATACGCAGTATTTT. Translating gives CAWSPDRGFLYTQYF.

This clone was recorded once. The DNA for the CDR3 is TGCGCCAGCAGCCACCTACCGGGACAGGGGTGGAATGAGCAGTTCTTC. Protein: CASSHLPGQGWNEQFF. V and J are TRBV4-3 and TRBJ2-1; 10 bases line up with TRBD1. Germline trimming cut 3 bases from V and 7 bases from J; bases unmatched to any gene: 9. CDR3 length: 16 residues. The V gene's germline CDR1 is LGHNA and CDR2 YSLEER.

The V gene is TRBV7-2, the J gene TRBJ2-7; a weak D match, TRBD1 (6 bases). CDR3 length: 17 amino acids. The germline V and J ends were trimmed by 3 bases and 0 bases, with 18 bases remaining between them. Germline V gene lookup returns CDR1 SGHTA and CDR2 FQGNSA. CDR3 sequence reads: CASSLESNRVSSYEQYF. CDR3 DNA sequence: TGTGCCAGCAGCTTGGAATCGAACAGGGTCTCCTCCTACGAGCAGTACTTC. Full variable domain (remainder filled in from reference TRBV7-2 and TRBJ2-7): GAGVSQSPSNKVTEKGKDVELRCDPISGHTALYWYRQSLGQGLEFLIYFQGNSAPDKSGLPSDRFSAERTGGSVSTLTIQRTQQEDSAVYLCASSLESNRVSSYEQYFGPGTRLTVT.

J is TRBJ2-3 and V is TRBV24-1; D not resolved. V dropped 4 bases and J dropped 0 bases, with 13 bases sitting between them. In germline, CDR1 is KGHDR, CDR2 SFDVKD. CDR3 size: 16 residues. CDR3 sequence reads: CATSDTRASSTDTQYF. The CDR3 nucleotides are TGTGCCACCAGTGACACCAGAGCGTCTAGCACAGATACGCAGTATTTT.

A word on this clone: The sample carries other DNA sequences with the same CDR3. V usage is TRBV9 and J usage is TRBJ1-5, with a possible D match to TRBD1 (5 bases). This CDR3 spans 14 amino acids. Germline-derived CDR1 and CDR2 are SGDLS and YYNGEE. Trimming left V 0 bases short and J 4 bases short, with 8 bases between. The CDR3 here is CASSVGRGNQPQHF. Written as DNA, the CDR3 is TGTGCCAGCAGCGTAGGAAGGGGTAATCAGCCCCAGCATTTT.

The V call is TRBV6-5, the J call TRBJ2-7; 7 nucleotides agree with TRBD2. Germline lookup yields CDR1 MNHEY and CDR2 SVGAGI. CDR3 size: 14 residues. V lost 5 bases and J lost 2; bases outside the gene matches: 6. In nucleotides, the CDR3 is TGTGCCAGCAGTAGAGATAGCGGGCCCTACGAGCAGTACTTC. Its protein product is CASSRDSGPYEQYF.

The CDR3 is CASSKALRVGEKLFF. The CDR3 DNA reads as TGTGCCAGCAGCAAAGCGCTCAGGGTAGGGGAAAAACTGTTTTTT. The gene calls are TRBV21-1 and TRBJ1-4; TRBD1 is taken as the D call from the table, unchecked against the DNA. TRBV21-1 is a documented pseudogene. The CDR3 spans 15 residues.